The entry that follows covers one T cell receptor beta chain sequence. The antigen is unknown. This sample is drawn from a study of shared clonotypes between healthy human individuals. Findings of the study overall: Among a handful of donors, about 4.6% of naive CD4 clonotypes were found in common.

The CDR3 runs 13 residues. The V and J ends lost 11 bases and 4 bases respectively, with 17 bases between them. Per germline, CDR1 KGHSH and CDR2 LQKENI. Study donors comprised healthy, HIV-negative adults devoid of recent acute infection or vaccination. Around 220 ng DNA, approximately 31,000 T cell genomes, went into each sorted-subset replicate PCR. Per the original methods: With immunoSEQ giving junction-only sequences and no quality scores, filtering differed. Data came from immunoSEQ multiplex PCR; TCRdb stores just in-frame clones and leaves some out. Clonal size and the V and J genes are those of that table, whereas D and trimming came from the DNA. The sample lists about 1.5 million clones; around 98% were seen once.

The chain combines TRBV18 with TRBJ2-5; possible D gene TRBD1, 7 bases. The source of this sequence is a man aged 30-40 years in good health. The sequencing sample was made of naive CD4+ T cells sorted from blood. Specified subset: CD45RA+ positively selected. This CDR3 is CASQGGRGETQYF. The CDR3 DNA is TGTGCCTCTCAGGGGGGCCGGGGAGAGACCCAGTACTTC.